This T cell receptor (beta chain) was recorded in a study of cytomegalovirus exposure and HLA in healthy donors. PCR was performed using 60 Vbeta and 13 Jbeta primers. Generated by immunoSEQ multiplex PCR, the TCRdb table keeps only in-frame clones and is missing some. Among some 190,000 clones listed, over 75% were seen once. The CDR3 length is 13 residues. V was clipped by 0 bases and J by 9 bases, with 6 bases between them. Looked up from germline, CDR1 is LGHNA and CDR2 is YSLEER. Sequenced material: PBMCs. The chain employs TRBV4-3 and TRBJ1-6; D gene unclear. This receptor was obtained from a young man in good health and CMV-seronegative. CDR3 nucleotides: TGCGCCAGCAGCCAAGAAATCGGTTCACCCCTCCACTTT. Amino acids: CASSQEIGSPLHF.